The source of this TCR beta chain is a study of cytomegalovirus exposure and HLA in healthy donors. Donors likely had unrecorded immune exposures despite being nominally healthy when sampled. The PCR used 60 Vbeta and 13 Jbeta primers. The protocol was immunoSEQ multiplex PCR, while the TCRdb copy is restricted to in-frame clones and leaves out a portion. The sample records roughly 130,000 clones, approximately 80% being singletons. Study conclusions and caveats: The authors later linked a missense DCLRE1C variant to TCR beta V- and J-gene trimming. An analysis done earlier found most TCR beta V segments productive about 87% or about 30% of the time. Rare TCR sequences predominated, though certain public TCRs were found in many donors.

As for this clone: Its cognate antigen is unknown.

The germline V gene encodes CDR1 GTSNPN and CDR2 SVGIG (reference sequence). This CDR3 comprises 13 residues. Trimming shortened V by 2 bases and J by 4 bases, and 9 bases separated the two germline ends. This sequence was found in a man in his late teens or twenties in good health and CMV-seronegative. The sample taken for sequencing was PBMCs. This sequence joins TRBV30 and TRBJ2-1; D ambiguous. The CDR3 here is CAWSSERYNEQFF. In DNA, the CDR3 is TGTGCCTGGAGTAGCGAGAGATACAATGAGCAGTTCTTC.